The present entry profiles one T cell receptor beta chain with its context. Antigen: not known. TCRdb ran MiXCR on the multiplex PCR reads and lists one entry per CDR3 protein. This table has around 250,000 distinct CDR3 sequences, around 34% appearing once. The data are from a study of breast tumors, draining lymph nodes, adjacent tissues. Overall study results and limits: Compared with basal-like, luminal-like tumors shared significantly more repertoire with nontumor tissue. Tumor repertoires ranked between lymph nodes and nontumor tissue in diversity, with V and J gene preferences. Most tumor T cells seemingly derive from lymph node, then expand in tumor.

Samples came from axillary lymph nodes draining the breast cancer. The CDR3 is 18 amino acids. The V end was cut by 1 base, the J end by 2 bases, with 21 bases between. The germline gives CDR1 SGHTA, CDR2 FQGNSA. The genes are TRBV7-2 and TRBJ2-7; D may correspond to TRBD1 or TRBD2 (7 bases each). Specimen: axillary lymph node tissue. This clonotype originated in a female donor with breast cancer. Some clones in this sample may be carry-over from other donors' samples. The CDR3 DNA sequence: TGTGCCAGCAGCTTAGTAGGGGGAGGGACAGCCAGACCCTACGAGCAGTACTTC. Amino acid sequence: CASSLVGGGTARPYEQYF.